A selection of T cell receptor beta chains follows, all from one sample in a study of blood T cell repertoires in COVID-19. Measured with immunoSEQ multiplex PCR; TCRdb has only the in-frame clones, and not every one. The repertoire holds some 150,000 clones, with 75% to 80% as singletons. Sequencing was performed on peripheral blood. All receptors come from a woman between 50 and 59 years old with active or convalescent COVID-19. The CDR3 runs from the conserved cysteine through the conserved F or W. The D gene is left open where the match is weak. Expanded clones get a size class; other rows say once, few or many, or leave the size out.

v_gene,j_gene,d_gene,abundance,len,CDR3aa,CDR3nt
TRBV3-1/TRBV3-2,TRBJ2-5,.,.,15,CASSQDGGLGETQYF,TGTGCCAGCAGCCAAGATGGGGGCCTTGGAGAGACCCAGTACTTC
TRBV10-1,TRBJ2-6,TRBD1,once,15,CATDRDGLGANVLTF,TGCGCCACCGACAGGGATGGATTAGGGGCCAACGTCCTGACTTTC
TRBV24-1,TRBJ2-2,.,.,13,CATSYSNTGELFF,TGTGCCACCAGTTACAGCAACACCGGGGAGCTGTTTTTT
TRBV27,TRBJ1-5,TRBD1,.,16,CASSKTGQGSNQPQHF,TGTGCCAGCAGTAAGACGGGACAGGGGAGCAATCAGCCCCAGCATTTT
TRBV11-1,TRBJ1-2,TRBD1,.,14,CASSLTGGLYGYTF,TGTGCCAGCAGCCTAACAGGGGGCCTCTATGGCTACACCTTC
TRBV30,TRBJ2-3,TRBD2,few,16,CAWGERTSGFTDTQYF,TGTGCCTGGGGCGAGAGGACTAGCGGTTTCACAGATACGCAGTATTTT
TRBV7-8,TRBJ1-6,TRBD1,few,14,CASSLLTGASPLHF,TGTGCCAGCAGCTTATTGACAGGGGCATCACCCCTCCACTTT
TRBV19,TRBJ2-4,.,.,13,CASSIVGQRIQYF,TGTGCCAGTAGTATTGTAGGACAGAGGATTCAGTACTTC
TRBV28,TRBJ1-1,.,.,14,CASSLLQKNTEAFF,TGTGCCAGCAGTTTATTACAAAAGAACACTGAAGCTTTCTTT
TRBV18,TRBJ1-1,.,.,14,CASSPPLQTTEAFF,TGTGCCAGCTCACCACCGTTACAGACCACTGAAGCTTTCTTT
TRBV9,TRBJ2-1,.,.,13,CASSVGLPGEQFF,TGTGCCAGCAGCGTAGGGCTCCCGGGTGAGCAGTTCTTC
TRBV28,TRBJ1-1,.,.,15,CASKLLQGGITEAFF,TGTGCCAGCAAACTTCTACAGGGTGGGATCACTGAAGCTTTCTTT
TRBV28,TRBJ1-2,.,once,15,CASSPISGHLSGYTF,TGTGCCAGCAGTCCGATCTCGGGACACCTCTCCGGCTACACCTTC
TRBV15,TRBJ1-2,TRBD1,few,18,CATSRDLLHRGRLDGYTF,TGTGCCACCAGCAGAGACCTACTCCACAGGGGGCGTTTGGATGGCTACACCTTC
TRBV11-3,TRBJ2-3,.,.,19,CASSFPTRRERKSTDTQYF,TGTGCCAGCAGCTTCCCCACCCGAAGGGAGCGGAAGAGCACAGATACGCAGTATTTT
TRBV6-4,TRBJ2-1,.,.,12,CAATRKPNEQFF,TGTGCCGCCACGCGCAAGCCCAATGAGCAGTTCTTC
TRBV28,TRBJ1-2,.,once,13,CASSSRSSYGYTF,TGTGCCAGCAGTTCCAGGTCCAGCTATGGCTACACCTTC
TRBV4-3,TRBJ2-7,TRBD1,.,15,CASSHAGTGSYEQYF,TGCGCCAGCAGCCACGCCGGGACAGGCTCCTACGAGCAGTACTTC
TRBV10-1,TRBJ2-5,TRBD1,.,15,CASSRDRAPQETQYF,TGCGCCAGCAGTCGGGACAGGGCCCCACAAGAGACCCAGTACTTC
TRBV5-1,TRBJ2-1,TRBD2,.,14,CASSSASGRNEQFF,TGCGCCAGCAGCTCCGCTAGCGGGAGAAATGAGCAGTTCTTC
TRBV7-2,TRBJ1-3,TRBD1,few,19,CASSLAGQGASRSGNTIYF,TGTGCCAGCAGCTTAGCTGGACAGGGGGCGTCCCGCTCTGGAAACACCATATATTTT
TRBV7-6,TRBJ2-5,.,.,15,CASSPTGLLVETQYF,TGTGCCAGCAGCCCCACAGGGTTGTTAGTAGAGACCCAGTACTTC
TRBV9,TRBJ2-2,TRBD2,few,16,CASSMHTSGGTGELFF,TGTGCCAGCAGCATGCACACTAGCGGGGGCACCGGGGAGCTGTTTTTT